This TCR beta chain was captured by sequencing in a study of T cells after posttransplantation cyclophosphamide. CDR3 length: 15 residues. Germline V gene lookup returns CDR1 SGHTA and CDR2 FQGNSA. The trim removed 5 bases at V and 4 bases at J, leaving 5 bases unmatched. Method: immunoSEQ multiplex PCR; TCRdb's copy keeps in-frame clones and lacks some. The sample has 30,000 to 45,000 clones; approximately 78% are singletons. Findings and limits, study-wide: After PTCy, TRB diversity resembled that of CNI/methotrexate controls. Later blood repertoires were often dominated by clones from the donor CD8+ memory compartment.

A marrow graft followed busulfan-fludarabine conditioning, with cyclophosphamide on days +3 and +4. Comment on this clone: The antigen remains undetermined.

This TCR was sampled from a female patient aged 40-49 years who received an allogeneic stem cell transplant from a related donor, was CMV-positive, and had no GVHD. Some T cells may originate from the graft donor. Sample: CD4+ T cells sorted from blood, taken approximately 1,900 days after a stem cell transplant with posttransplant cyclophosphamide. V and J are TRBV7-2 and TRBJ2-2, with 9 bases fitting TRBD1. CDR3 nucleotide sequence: TGTGCCAGCAGCCTATCGACAGGGGGCACCGGGGAGCTGTTTTTT. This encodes CASSLSTGGTGELFF.